The 26 T cell receptor beta chains in this list originate from one sample, sequenced in a study of CD8+CD57+ T cells in acquired aplastic anemia. Patients selected for sequencing had displayed CD8+CD57+ cell expansion by flow cytometry. TCR beta VDJ and CDR3 were profiled, and genomic DNA was the template. TCRdb re-called the reads with MiXCR, one entry per CDR3 protein. Counted here are about 180,000 distinct CDR3 sequences, 48% occurring once; the ten biggest clones make up 10% to 15%. The sequenced sample was sorted CD4+, CD8+, or CD8+CD57+ T cells (not recorded which) from PBMCs. The source of these receptors is a human donor with aplastic anemia.

In its sample, this clonotype was seen a few times. The rearrangement joins TRBV7-2 to TRBJ2-7, with D unresolved. The germline gives CDR1 SGHTA, CDR2 FQGNSA. Trimming took off 5 bases at V and 3 bases at J, with 8 bases between the two ends. The CDR3 totals 12 residues. The CDR3: CASSPDDYEQYF. DNA for the CDR3: TGTGCCAGCAGCCCGGACGACTACGAGCAGTACTTC. The complete variable domain, with remaining parts taken from reference TRBV7-2 and TRBJ2-7, reads GAGVSQSPSNKVTEKGKDVELRCDPISGHTALYWYRQSLGQGLEFLIYFQGNSAPDKSGLPSDRFSAERTGGSVSTLTIQRTQQEDSAVYLCASSPDDYEQYFGPGTRLTVT.

V usage is TRBV19 and J usage is TRBJ2-3; D is possibly TRBD1 (7 bases). V dropped 6 bases and J dropped 6 bases, with 13 bases sitting between them. The CDR3 is 13 residues long. CDR1 LNHDA and CDR2 SQIVND come from the germline V gene (reference sequence). The CDR3 is CASSSRGEDTQYF. Written as DNA, the CDR3 is TGTGCCAGTAGCTCCAGGGGGGAGGATACGCAGTATTTT.

The rearrangement joins TRBV7-9 to TRBJ2-7; no clear D gene. The V gene's germline CDR1 is SEHNR and CDR2 FQNEAQ (reference sequence). V was cut by 0 bases and J by 3 bases, with 12 bases left in between. The CDR3 is made up of 15 amino acids. The CDR3 region is CASSLALSGNYEQYF. In DNA form, the CDR3 reads TGTGCCAGCAGCTTAGCACTCAGTGGCAACTACGAGCAGTACTTC.

This chain connects TRBV2 to TRBJ1-6; TRBD1 matches 11 bases. V lost 1 base and J lost 9; bases outside the gene matches: 8. CDR1 and CDR2 from the germline V gene are SNHLY and FYNNEI. The CDR3 is 17 amino acids. CDR3 region: CASSEVYGQGAASPLHF. DNA of the CDR3: TGTGCCAGCAGTGAAGTTTACGGACAGGGGGCGGCTTCACCCCTCCACTTT. Looking up the rest from reference TRBV2 and TRBJ1-6 gives the full variable domain: EPEVTQTPSHQVTQMGQEVILRCVPISNHLYFYWYRQILGQKVEFLVSFYNNEISEKSEIFDDQFSVERPDGSNFTLKIRSTKLEDSAMYFCASSEVYGQGAASPLHFGNGTRLTVT.

The V and J genes are TRBV29-1 and TRBJ2-3, with D possibly called TRBD1 or TRBD2 (5 bases each). This CDR3 has 13 amino acids. Germline CDR1 and CDR2: SQVTM and ANQGSEA. V lost 1 base and J 4 bases, leaving 9 bases between the germline ends. In nucleotides, the CDR3 is TGCAGCGTTGAAGCTGGGGGTCCAGATACGCAGTATTTT. Its translation: CSVEAGGPDTQYF.

In this sample, this clonotype turned up many times. The chain joins TRBV10-3 to TRBJ2-1; TRBD2 matches at 8 bases. V was clipped by 0 bases and J by 7 bases; unmatched bases: 5. CDR1 is ENHRY, CDR2 SYGVKD, per germline. The CDR3 spans 15 residues. CDR3 sequence: CAISESVAGQNEQFF. DNA of the CDR3: TGTGCCATCAGTGAGTCCGTAGCGGGGCAGAATGAGCAGTTCTTC.

This clonotype was detected many times. This chain joins TRBV5-1 and TRBJ1-1; 7 nucleotides align to TRBD1. V was clipped by 6 bases and J by 9 bases; unmatched bases: 14. Germline V gene data show CDR1 as SGHRS and CDR2 as YFSETQ. The CDR3 runs to 14 residues. The chain's CDR3 is CASMQGDFGVQAFF. The CDR3 nucleotides are TGCGCCAGCATGCAGGGGGACTTTGGGGTTCAAGCTTTCTTT. The variable domain in full, with the rest retrieved from reference TRBV5-1 and TRBJ1-1, is KAGVTQTPRYLIKTRGQQVTLSCSPISGHRSVSWYQQTPGQGLQFLFEYFSETQRNKGNFPGRFSGRQFSNSRSEMNVSTLELGDSALYLCASMQGDFGVQAFFGQGTRLTVV.

This clonotype was detected ten times or more. This chain connects TRBV7-6 to TRBJ2-3; 8 nucleotides line up with TRBD2. From germline, CDR1 is SGHVS and CDR2 FNYEAQ. Losses at the gene ends were 1 base for V and 5 bases for J; bases not matched to a gene: 8. CDR3 length: 16 amino acids. In DNA form, the CDR3 reads TGTGCCAGCAGCTTAGGTCCAGCGGGGGCGGTAGATACGCAGTATTTT. This gives the protein CASSLGPAGAVDTQYF.

At least ten counts were recorded for this clonotype. The chain combines TRBV5-6 with TRBJ2-1; D is unresolved. The CDR3 has 17 residues. The germline V and J ends were trimmed by 4 bases and 5 bases, with 22 bases remaining between them. Germline CDR1 and CDR2: SGHDT and YYEEEE. The CDR3 loop is CASSPDGPAANHNEQFF. The CDR3 region has the DNA TGTGCCAGCAGCCCGGACGGGCCGGCCGCGAACCACAATGAGCAGTTCTTC.

On this clonotype itself: An end of the junction differs from the germline gene, which may be a read error. The chain employs TRBV19 and TRBJ2-7, with D perhaps TRBD1 (5 bases). The CDR3 length is 13 residues. Germline V gives CDR1 LNHDA, CDR2 SQIVND (reference sequence). For the CDR3, the DNA is TGTGCCAGTAGTATGGGTGGGGCCTACGAACAGCACTTC. Amino acid sequence: CASSMGGAYEQHF.

The chain combines TRBV29-1 with TRBJ2-7, with 7 bases fitting TRBD1. Per germline, CDR1 SQVTM and CDR2 ANQGSEA. The CDR3 loop spans 10 amino acids. The junction had 4 bases not matched to a gene; V was cut back by 7 bases and J by 7 bases. CDR3 region: CSATGVEQYF. The CDR3 region has the DNA TGCAGCGCCACAGGGGTTGAGCAGTACTTC.

The chain joins TRBV15 to TRBJ1-1; D is unclear. The CDR3 is made up of 12 amino acids. The germline gives CDR1 LNHNV, CDR2 YYDKDF (reference sequence). V lost 2 bases, J lost 3 bases, and 4 bases lay in between. The CDR3 here is CATSRPYTEAFF. CDR3 nucleotide sequence: TGTGCCACCAGCAGACCGTACACTGAAGCTTTCTTT.

This clonotype has ten or more counts. The CDR3 sequence is CSARGPTGGGSPLHF. DNA of the CDR3: TGCAGTGCTAGAGGTCCGACAGGGGGAGGTTCACCCCTCCACTTT. The genes are TRBV20-1 and TRBJ1-6; 9 positions agree with TRBD1. Germline V gene data show CDR1 as DFQATT and CDR2 as SNEGSKA (reference sequence). The CDR3 has 15 residues. V lost 1 base, J lost 9 bases, and 7 bases stayed unmatched.

A note on this clonotype: One junction end does not reproduce the germline sequence, and a read error may be involved. V is TRBV7-6 and J is TRBJ2-5; D may match TRBD1 or TRBD2 (8 bases each). The CDR3 is made up of 17 amino acids. In germline, CDR1 is SGHVS, CDR2 FNYEAQ. CDR3 nucleotide sequence: TGTACCAGCAGCACCCAAGGCGGGGGGACAGGACAAGAGACCCAGTACTTC. Translated, it gives CTSSTQGGGTGQETQYF.

This clonotype came up many times. The rearrangement joins TRBV29-1 to TRBJ1-1; a possible D gene is TRBD1 (5 bases). V shed 0 bases and J shed 0 bases, with 8 bases lying between them. This CDR3 has 14 amino acids. CDR1 is SQVTM and CDR2 is ANQGSEA in the germline V gene. This CDR3 is CSVEEGRVNTEAFF. CDR3 nucleotides: TGCAGCGTTGAAGAGGGACGGGTGAACACTGAAGCTTTCTTT.

This clonotype was seen at least ten times. The chain carries TRBV6-1 and TRBJ1-6, with unresolved D. V was trimmed by 7 bases and J by 4 bases, leaving 5 bases between them. Germline V CDR1 and CDR2: MNHNS, SASEGT. The CDR3 is 12 amino acids. The chain's CDR3 is CASKEYNSPLHF. DNA of the CDR3: TGTGCCAGCAAGGAGTATAATTCACCCCTCCACTTT.

This clonotype has at least ten counts. The chain has TRBV7-2 and TRBJ2-7; 10 bases are shared with TRBD1. Germline CDR1 SGHTA, CDR2 FQGNSA. The CDR3 is 14 residues long. Trimming cost V 4 bases and J 7 bases; bases outside gene matches: 7. CDR3 in DNA: TGTGCCAGCAGCTCCTGGACAGGGGGTGGTGAGCAGTACTTC. It codes for CASSSWTGGGEQYF.

This clonotype has ten or more counts. The chain employs TRBV19 and TRBJ1-5, with D tentatively TRBD1 (6 bases). The ends were cut back, 9 bases at V and 2 bases at J, with 14 bases in the middle. CDR1 and CDR2 (germline): LNHDA, SQIVND (reference sequence). The CDR3 is made up of 14 amino acids. As DNA, the CDR3 is TGTGCCAGCACACAGGGTTTTGGCAATCAGCCCCAGCATTTT. This gives the protein CASTQGFGNQPQHF.

This rearrangement joins TRBV19 to TRBJ2-7, with D perhaps matching TRBD1 (6 bases). The CDR3 is 16 amino acids. The germline CDR1 and CDR2 sequences are LNHDA and SQIVND (reference sequence). Between the trimmed V and J ends, which lost 6 bases and 3 bases, there was a span of 21 bases. The DNA for the CDR3 is TGTGCCAGTAGCCGAGATACACAGGGTCCCTACTACGAGCAGTACTTC. Translated, it gives CASSRDTQGPYYEQYF.

This chain uses TRBV20-1 with TRBJ2-7; D may be TRBD2 (6 bases). The CDR3 consists of 15 residues. Germline V gene data show CDR1 as DFQATT and CDR2 as SNEGSKA (reference sequence). V was pared by 4 bases and J by 4 bases, with 20 bases between. CDR3 sequence: CSAKAGRTTGYEQYF. DNA of the CDR3: TGCAGTGCTAAGGCGGGGAGGACTACCGGGTACGAGCAGTACTTC.

With regard to this clonotype: Just one base apart from a much larger clone, this may be a read error. This chain connects TRBV5-1 to TRBJ1-2; 8 bases are shared with TRBD1. The length of the CDR3 is 14 residues. Germline CDR1 SGHRS, CDR2 YFSETQ. As DNA, the CDR3 is TGCGCCAGCAGCGAATTAACAGGGGGGGATGGCTGCACCTTC. Translation: CASSELTGGDGCTF.

Turning to this clonotype: A read error may be the cause here, since a much bigger clone is one base away. The chain uses TRBV20-1 and TRBJ2-1; 9 bases map to TRBD1. Germline V gene lookup returns CDR1 DFQATT and CDR2 SNEGSKA (reference sequence). CDR3 length: 14 amino acids. The CDR3 region has the DNA TGCAGTGCAACTCCGGGACAGGGCTACAATGAGCAGCTCTTC. Translating gives CSATPGQGYNEQLF.

Concerning this clonotype itself: In this CDR3 the conserved last residue, phenylalanine or tryptophan, is missing, so a read error is likely. The DNA is omitted, as the CDR3 cannot be located on it reliably, and the CDR3 follows TCRdb's listing. The CDR3 sequence: CSASSTGHTEACL. The V and J genes are TRBV20-1 and TRBJ1-1; the table's D call, TRBD1, was not checked against the DNA. The CDR3 extends over 13 residues, inclusive of both ends. CDR1 DFQATT and CDR2 SNEGSKA come from the germline V gene (reference sequence).

This clonotype was counted only a few times. The rearrangement joins TRBV25-1 to TRBJ1-4, with D tentatively TRBD1 (5 bases). This CDR3 has 14 residues. Germline CDR1 and CDR2: MGHDK and SYGVNS. V was cut by 3 bases and J by 3 bases, with 8 bases left in between. CDR3: CASSDRAPNEKLFF. The CDR3 DNA follows: TGTGCCAGCAGTGACAGGGCGCCTAATGAAAAACTGTTTTTT.

There are many counts of this clonotype. CDR3 coding DNA: TGTGCCAGCAGTCTTAGCGGGAATGAGCAGTTCTTC. This sequence encodes CASSLSGNEQFF. J is TRBJ2-1 and V is TRBV7-9; TRBD2 agrees at 7 bases. The CDR3 covers 12 residues. The trim removed 6 bases at V and 7 bases at J, leaving 3 bases unmatched. Germline CDR1 is SEHNR and CDR2 is FQNEAQ (reference sequence). The complete variable domain, with remaining parts taken from reference TRBV7-9 and TRBJ2-1, reads DTGVSQNPRHKITKRGQNVTFRCDPISEHNRLYWYRQTLGQGPEFLTYFQNEAQLEKSRLLSDRFSAERPKGSFSTLEIQRTEQGDSAMYLCASSLSGNEQFFGPGTRLTVL.

The chain has TRBV7-4 and TRBJ2-1, with a weak D call TRBD2 (6 bases). Trimming removed 5 bases from V and 2 bases from J, with 16 bases in between. Germline CDR1 is SGHVT and CDR2 is SQSDAQ. CDR3 length: 16 residues. The CDR3, as DNA: TGTGCCAGCAGCCTGGGGACTTTCGGAACCTACAATGAGCAGTTCTTC. Translating it yields CASSLGTFGTYNEQFF.